These 17 T cell receptor beta chains were sequenced from one sample in a study of blood T cell repertoires in COVID-19. The assay was immunoSEQ multiplex PCR, and TCRdb's table has in-frame clones only and misses some. The sample lists fewer than 300,000 clones; 75% to 95% were seen once. Sample: PBMCs or T cells enriched from blood (not recorded which). The receptors come from a woman aged 30 to 39 who had recovered from COVID-19.

Comments on this clone: Other DNA sequences in the sample encode the same CDR3. The chain has TRBV12-5 and TRBJ2-3; no reliable D call. The germline CDR1 and CDR2 sequences are LGHNT and FRNRAP. The CDR3 loop spans 13 amino acids. Trimming shortened V by 2 bases and J by 2 bases, and 5 bases separated the two germline ends. The CDR3: CASGLSPTDTQYF. DNA of the CDR3: TGTGCTAGTGGTTTGTCTCCCACAGATACGCAGTATTTT.

This sequence joins TRBV25-1 and TRBJ2-7; D gene unclear. This CDR3 region has 12 residues. The V and J ends lost 1 base and 6 bases respectively, with 7 bases between them. The V gene's germline CDR1 is MGHDK and CDR2 SYGVNS. CDR3 DNA: TGTGCCAGCAGTGAATTTGGGCGCGAGCAGTACTTC. Its protein product is CASSEFGREQYF.

This sequence joins TRBV10-2 and TRBJ2-7, with D perhaps matching TRBD2 (5 bases). CDR1 WSHSY and CDR2 SAAADI come from the germline V gene. The CDR3 is 12 amino acids. V lost 6 bases and J lost 6, with 12 bases in between. The CDR3 nucleotides are TGCGCCAGCAGGCCTAGCATGGGCGAGCAGTACTTC. It translates to CASRPSMGEQYF.

This chain connects TRBV5-6 to TRBJ1-6; D gene uncertain. CDR1 and CDR2 (germline): SGHDT, YYEEEE. The CDR3 length is 12 residues. The V gene lost 4 bases and the J gene lost 5 bases, with 4 bases spanning the gap. Here the CDR3 reads CASSRDNSPLHF. As DNA, the CDR3 is TGTGCCAGCAGCCGGGATAATTCACCCCTCCACTTT.

This clone appeared a few times. This sample includes further DNA sequences coding for the same CDR3. This chain joins TRBV3-1 (or the pseudogene TRBV3-2) and TRBJ1-5; no clear D. The CDR3 has 15 amino acids. With 0 bases removed from V and 0 bases from J, the gap between germline ends came to 6 bases. Germline V gene lookup returns CDR1 LGHDT and CDR2 YNNKEL (reference sequence). CDR3 sequence: CASSQDSSSNQPQHF. As DNA, the CDR3 is TGTGCCAGCAGCCAAGATTCTAGTAGCAATCAGCCCCAGCATTTT.

In its sample, this clone was seen many times. The genes are TRBV7-2 and TRBJ1-5; the D gene is possibly TRBD1 (5 bases). The ends were cut back, 1 base at V and 8 bases at J, with 12 bases in the middle. CDR1 SGHTA and CDR2 FQGNSA come from the germline V gene. The CDR3 sequence is 14 residues long. CDR3 sequence: CASSLGTGREPQHF. CDR3 sequence (DNA): TGTGCCAGCAGCTTAGGGACGGGCAGGGAGCCCCAGCATTTT. The complete variable domain, with remaining parts taken from reference TRBV7-2 and TRBJ1-5, reads GAGVSQSPSNKVTEKGKDVELRCDPISGHTALYWYRQSLGQGLEFLIYFQGNSAPDKSGLPSDRFSAERTGGSVSTLTIQRTQQEDSAVYLCASSLGTGREPQHFGDGTRLSIL.

The chain joins TRBV20-1 to TRBJ1-5; D unresolved. Germline loops: CDR1 DFQATT, CDR2 SNEGSKA (reference sequence). CDR3 length: 10 amino acids. The V end was cut by 5 bases, the J end by 8 bases, with 7 bases between. In DNA form, the CDR3 reads TGCAGTGCTGCCCGGGAGCCCCAGCATTTT. Translated, it gives CSAAREPQHF.

CDR3 sequence: CASSRGLAGGDGELFF. For the CDR3, the DNA is TGTGCCAGCAGCAGAGGACTAGCGGGAGGGGACGGGGAGCTGTTTTTT. This chain uses TRBV5-5 with TRBJ2-2; 15 bases map to TRBD2. This CDR3 has 16 amino acids. V shed 4 bases, J shed 7 bases, and the junction held 5 bases outside the gene matches. Germline-derived CDR1 and CDR2 are SGHKS and YYEKEE (reference sequence).

The V gene is TRBV7-9, the J gene TRBJ2-1; D is perhaps TRBD2 (6 bases). The V gene's germline CDR1 is SEHNR and CDR2 FQNEAQ (reference sequence). The CDR3 totals 16 residues. The V and J ends lost 6 bases and 6 bases respectively, with 21 bases between them. The CDR3 region is CASRPPGLPAGNEQFF. CDR3 bases: TGTGCCAGCAGGCCGCCGGGACTCCCCGCCGGCAATGAGCAGTTCTTC.

The CDR3 DNA reads TGTGCCAGCAGCCAAGATGGGACTAGCTTGTTCTCCTACGAGCAGTACTTC. It is translated as CASSQDGTSLFSYEQYF. The rearrangement uses TRBV3-1 (or the pseudogene TRBV3-2) and TRBJ2-7; TRBD2 matches at 9 bases. Germline assignment: CDR1 LGHDT and CDR2 YNNKEL (reference sequence). The CDR3 is 17 residues long. With V trimmed by 0 bases and J by 0 bases, 6 bases remained unmatched.

This chain joins TRBV6-5 and TRBJ1-4, with a weak D call TRBD1 (5 bases). Trimming left V 7 bases short and J 9 bases short, with 15 bases between. This CDR3 has 13 residues. CDR1 and CDR2 from the germline V gene are MNHEY and SVGAGI. The CDR3 bases are TGTGCCAGCAAATCGGGACTTCTTCAAAAACTGTTTTTT. This sequence encodes CASKSGLLQKLFF.

The sample holds a few counts of this clone. The V gene is TRBV10-2, the J gene TRBJ2-7, with TRBD2 identical over 9 bases. J lost 4 bases, V lost 8 bases, and 12 bases had no gene match. Germline CDR1 is WSHSY and CDR2 is SAAADI. This CDR3 spans 15 amino acids. The CDR3 sequence is CASRVAGVTQYEQYF. The CDR3 bases are TGCGCCAGCCGTGTAGCGGGAGTCACCCAATACGAGCAGTACTTC.

The chain joins TRBV18 to TRBJ2-1, with 7 bases identical to TRBD1. Germline V gives CDR1 KGHSH, CDR2 LQKENI. V gave up 4 bases and J gave up 1 base; unmatched junction bases: 10. This CDR3 comprises 17 residues. The CDR3 DNA is TGTGCCAGCTCACAAACAGACAGGGAAGTGTCCTACAATGAGCAGTTCTTC. It translates to CASSQTDREVSYNEQFF.

This rearrangement joins TRBV6-5 to TRBJ1-1; weak D call: TRBD1 (5 bases). V lost 6 bases to trimming and J lost 4 bases, with 18 bases between them. Germline V gene data show CDR1 as MNHEY and CDR2 as SVGAGI. The CDR3 runs to 15 residues. The CDR3 loop reads CASSLNAGVGTEAFF. The CDR3 region has the DNA TGTGCCAGCAGCCTCAACGCGGGGGTTGGCACTGAAGCTTTCTTT.

V gene TRBV3-1 (or the pseudogene TRBV3-2) combines with J gene TRBJ2-7; 10 bases fit TRBD2. This CDR3 is built from 15 residues. The V segment lost 2 bases and the J segment 4 bases; nucleotides outside the gene matches: 5. Germline loops: CDR1 LGHDT, CDR2 YNNKEL (reference sequence). Here the CDR3 DNA reads TGTGCCAGCAGCCAACCGGCTAGCGGGAGTTACGAGCAGTACTTC. Its translation: CASSQPASGSYEQYF.

This chain connects TRBV28 to TRBJ1-1; D might be TRBD1 (6 bases). This CDR3 has 14 residues. Trimming removed 5 bases from V and 5 bases from J, with 15 bases in between. The germline gives CDR1 MDHEN, CDR2 SYDVKM. CDR3 coding DNA: TGTGCCAGCAGTCCTCCACAGGGTCGGACTGAAGCTTTCTTT. This sequence encodes CASSPPQGRTEAFF. Full variable domain (outside the CDR3, taken from reference TRBV28 and TRBJ1-1): DVKVTQSSRYLVKRTGEKVFLECVQDMDHENMFWYRQDPGLGLRLIYFSYDVKMKEKGDIPEGYSVSREKKERFSLILESASTNQTSMYLCASSPPQGRTEAFFGQGTRLTVV.

This chain joins TRBV14 and TRBJ2-1; 7 bases align to TRBD1. CDR1 is SGHDN and CDR2 is FVKESK in the germline V gene. The V gene end was trimmed by 3 bases and the J gene end by 10 bases; junction bases not matched to a gene: 9. CDR3 length: 14 amino acids. The DNA of the CDR3 is TGTGCCAGCAGCCAGATAGACAGGGCTAAAGAGCAGTTCTTC. Translation: CASSQIDRAKEQFF.